A selection of T cell receptor beta chains follows, all from one sample in a study of cytomegalovirus exposure and HLA in healthy donors. Generated by immunoSEQ multiplex PCR, the TCRdb table keeps only in-frame clones and is missing some. The sample lists approximately 90,000 clones, 77% seen once, with approximately 3.7% in the top ten. Sequencing was performed on PBMCs. These receptors were taken from a man aged 25 to 40 in good health and CMV-seronegative. The CDR3 runs from the conserved cysteine through the conserved F or W. The D gene is left open where the match is weak.

j_call: TRBJ2-1
v_call: TRBV4-3
cdr3_length: 13
d_call: TRBD2
cdr3_aa: CASSPGLAREQFF

j_call: TRBJ2-4
v_call: TRBV21-1
cdr3_length: 19
d_call: -
cdr3_aa: CASSLRLAGRARAKNIQYF

j_call: TRBJ1-1
v_call: TRBV9
cdr3_length: 15
d_call: TRBD1
cdr3_aa: CASSATGARLTEAFF

j_call: TRBJ1-5
v_call: TRBV19
cdr3_length: 16
d_call: -
cdr3_aa: CASSILGQRVGQPQHF

j_call: TRBJ1-2
v_call: TRBV27
cdr3_length: 15
d_call: TRBD1
cdr3_aa: CASSLSTGAIYGYTF

j_call: TRBJ2-1
v_call: TRBV10-1
cdr3_length: 16
d_call: TRBD2
cdr3_aa: CASSALVLAGVNEQFF

j_call: TRBJ2-1
v_call: TRBV6-1
cdr3_length: 17
d_call: -
cdr3_aa: CASSEAVGVEGLREQFF

j_call: TRBJ1-1
v_call: TRBV7-9
cdr3_length: 16
d_call: TRBD1
cdr3_aa: CASSLGIGQGWTEAFF

j_call: TRBJ2-1
v_call: TRBV11-2
cdr3_length: 13
d_call: TRBD1
cdr3_aa: CASSLRQGAEQFF

j_call: TRBJ2-3
v_call: TRBV4-1
cdr3_length: 17
d_call: TRBD2
cdr3_aa: CASSQVGSLAGLDTQYF

j_call: TRBJ2-7
v_call: TRBV4-2
cdr3_length: 16
d_call: TRBD2
cdr3_aa: CASSQGTSGTSYEQYF

j_call: TRBJ1-1
v_call: TRBV6-6
cdr3_length: 14
d_call: -
cdr3_aa: CASSYPGKKRGAFF

j_call: TRBJ2-1
v_call: TRBV28
cdr3_length: 16
d_call: TRBD2
cdr3_aa: CASSLAASGPYNEQFF

j_call: TRBJ2-3
v_call: TRBV11-2
cdr3_length: 16
d_call: TRBD2
cdr3_aa: CASSLRTSGIFYTQYF

j_call: TRBJ1-1
v_call: TRBV18
cdr3_length: 12
d_call: -
cdr3_aa: CASSPPTTEAFF

j_call: TRBJ2-2
v_call: TRBV13
cdr3_length: 19
d_call: TRBD1
cdr3_aa: CASSLGPGQGEAVTGELFF

j_call: TRBJ2-7
v_call: TRBV30
cdr3_length: 12
d_call: TRBD1
cdr3_aa: CAWADRVHEQYF

j_call: TRBJ2-1
v_call: TRBV2
cdr3_length: 15
d_call: TRBD1
cdr3_aa: CASSEWDRGFYEQFF

j_call: TRBJ1-1
v_call: TRBV18
cdr3_length: 14
d_call: TRBD1
cdr3_aa: CASSPTGESTEAFF

j_call: TRBJ2-1
v_call: TRBV10-3
cdr3_length: 15
d_call: TRBD2
cdr3_aa: CAISEAPSGPLEQFF

j_call: TRBJ1-2
v_call: TRBV4-2
cdr3_length: 15
d_call: TRBD1
cdr3_aa: CASSQMDRVVDGYTF

j_call: TRBJ2-7
v_call: TRBV7-6
cdr3_length: 13
d_call: -
cdr3_aa: CASSLTGNYEQYF

j_call: TRBJ2-3
v_call: TRBV28
cdr3_length: 15
d_call: TRBD1
cdr3_aa: CASSLGDRLTDTQYF

j_call: TRBJ1-2
v_call: TRBV19
cdr3_length: 12
d_call: -
cdr3_aa: CASSAGLYGYTF

j_call: TRBJ2-5
v_call: TRBV7-2
cdr3_length: 12
d_call: -
cdr3_aa: CASSPAGETQYF

j_call: TRBJ1-5
v_call: TRBV7-8
cdr3_length: 16
d_call: TRBD1
cdr3_aa: CASSPYRQGASQPQHF

j_call: TRBJ1-1
v_call: TRBV6-6
cdr3_length: 15
d_call: TRBD1
cdr3_aa: CASSLSGGINTEAFF

j_call: TRBJ2-3
v_call: TRBV6-5
cdr3_length: 15
d_call: TRBD1
cdr3_aa: CASSYGTGLTDTQYF

j_call: TRBJ2-3
v_call: TRBV11-2
cdr3_length: 17
d_call: -
cdr3_aa: CASSLGRASDPTDTQYF

j_call: TRBJ1-3
v_call: TRBV10-2
cdr3_length: 15
d_call: TRBD1
cdr3_aa: CASRAPQGAGNTIYF

j_call: TRBJ2-3
v_call: TRBV4-1
cdr3_length: 16
d_call: TRBD1
cdr3_aa: CASSRTPGQDTDTQYF

j_call: TRBJ2-5
v_call: TRBV10-3
cdr3_length: 13
d_call: -
cdr3_aa: CAISFSGQETQYF

j_call: TRBJ2-2
v_call: TRBV7-9
cdr3_length: 17
d_call: -
cdr3_aa: CASSNSPSTLNTGELFF

j_call: TRBJ2-7
v_call: TRBV28
cdr3_length: 15
d_call: TRBD2
cdr3_aa: CASSGVGTSAYEQYF

j_call: TRBJ2-1
v_call: TRBV19
cdr3_length: 14
d_call: TRBD1
cdr3_aa: CASRLGQALNVQFF

j_call: TRBJ1-5
v_call: TRBV30
cdr3_length: 13
d_call: TRBD1
cdr3_aa: CAWGGQNNQPQHF

j_call: TRBJ1-6
v_call: TRBV4-2
cdr3_length: 16
d_call: -
cdr3_aa: CASSQEGGRQNSPLHF

j_call: TRBJ1-1
v_call: TRBV7-9
cdr3_length: 16
d_call: -
cdr3_aa: CASSLALGGSNTEAFF

j_call: TRBJ2-1
v_call: TRBV7-2
cdr3_length: 16
d_call: TRBD2
cdr3_aa: CASSLQREGPYNEQFF

j_call: TRBJ1-4
v_call: TRBV5-5
cdr3_length: 19
d_call: -
cdr3_aa: CASSRRPRVERTSNEKLFF

j_call: TRBJ1-1
v_call: TRBV4-3
cdr3_length: 15
d_call: TRBD1
cdr3_aa: CASSQRDRGGTEAFF

j_call: TRBJ1-2
v_call: TRBV7-2
cdr3_length: 14
d_call: TRBD1
cdr3_aa: CASSLSGTGAGYTF

j_call: TRBJ1-5
v_call: TRBV15
cdr3_length: 13
d_call: TRBD1
cdr3_aa: CATSRATGEPQHF

j_call: TRBJ1-1
v_call: TRBV7-2
cdr3_length: 15
d_call: -
cdr3_aa: CASSFVTGLNTEAFF

j_call: TRBJ2-1
v_call: TRBV27
cdr3_length: 12
d_call: -
cdr3_aa: CASSSGYNEQFF

j_call: TRBJ2-5
v_call: TRBV11-2
cdr3_length: 15
d_call: -
cdr3_aa: CASSLGEGAGETQYF

j_call: TRBJ1-1
v_call: TRBV10-2
cdr3_length: 14
d_call: -
cdr3_aa: CASSEAGLGTEAFF

j_call: TRBJ2-7
v_call: TRBV6-5
cdr3_length: 15
d_call: TRBD1
cdr3_aa: CASSYVGGARDEQYF

j_call: TRBJ2-7
v_call: TRBV10-3
cdr3_length: 14
d_call: TRBD1
cdr3_aa: CAISARQGKYEQYF

j_call: TRBJ2-5
v_call: TRBV14
cdr3_length: 14
d_call: TRBD2
cdr3_aa: CASSHPGGSKTQYF